This is a list of T cell receptor beta chains from one sample in a study of T cell repertoires in cytomegalovirus infection. TCRdb processed the reads anew with MiXCR; each CDR3 protein has one entry. The sample comprises 140,000 to 150,000 distinct CDR3 sequences, 32% of which are singletons, and about 56% rests with the top ten. Their target antigens are unknown. Material: CD8+ T cells from cultured PBMCs, obtained from culture after CMV antigen stimulation. These receptors all come from a human donor in good health (CMV status not recorded). Some clones in this sample may be carry-over from other donors' samples. The CDR3 runs from the conserved cysteine through the conserved F or W. D genes are given only for firm matches. Some rows have no size entry. The others give once, few or many, or a class for an expanded clone.

clone_size	j_call	d_call	v_call	cdr3_aa	cdr3_nt
.	TRBJ2-1	.	TRBV20-1	CSAGVGDFSYNEQFF	TGCAGTGCTGGGGTGGGGGATTTCTCCTACAATGAGCAGTTCTTC
.	TRBJ1-5	.	TRBV2	CASRDDSTQPQHF	TGTGCCAGCAGAGACGACAGTACTCAGCCCCAGCATTTT
.	TRBJ1-5	.	TRBV6-2/TRBV6-3	CASSYMGINQPQHF	TGTGCCAGCAGTTACATGGGCATCAATCAGCCCCAGCATTTT
.	TRBJ2-2	TRBD2	TRBV4-1	CASSQEVFGGGPLHGELFF	TGCGCCAGCAGCCAAGAAGTCTTCGGGGGGGGGCCTCTGCACGGGGAGCTGTTTTTT
medium-sized	TRBJ2-1	.	TRBV7-2	CASSLVWAEQFF	TGTGCCAGCAGCCTAGTTTGGGCCGAGCAGTTCTTC
few	TRBJ2-3	.	TRBV7-2	CASSLNRLRTDTQYF	TGTGCCAGCAGCTTAAACAGGCTACGGACAGATACGCAGTATTTT
.	TRBJ2-1	.	TRBV9	CASNPEGSYNEQFF	TGTGCCAGCAACCCGGAGGGCTCCTACAATGAGCAGTTCTTC
.	TRBJ2-5	.	TRBV20-1	CSARGALQETQYF	TGCAGTGCTCGGGGGGCCCTCCAAGAGACCCAGTACTTC
many	TRBJ2-1	.	TRBV29-1	CSVGPGDDEQFF	TGCAGCGTGGGGCCGGGAGACGATGAGCAGTTCTTC
many	TRBJ2-7	TRBD1	TRBV7-9	CASSPRWWTGVNEQYF	TGTGCCAGCAGCCCCCGGTGGTGGACAGGGGTCAACGAGCAGTACTTC
few	TRBJ1-1	.	TRBV6-5	CASSSSPGGTEAFF	TGTGCCAGCAGCTCCTCACCCGGCGGCACTGAAGCTTTCTTT
.	TRBJ2-7	.	TRBV6-5	CASSYSQGFGEQYF	TGTGCCAGCAGTTACTCACAGGGATTTGGCGAGCAGTACTTC
.	TRBJ2-7	TRBD2	TRBV5-4	CASSLGSGVAYEQYF	TGTGCCAGCAGCTTGGGGAGCGGGGTCGCCTACGAGCAGTACTTC
.	TRBJ2-2	.	TRBV4-1	CASSRQQGWFSGELFF	TGCGCCAGCAGCCGACAACAGGGATGGTTCTCCGGGGAGCTGTTTTTT
few	TRBJ1-4	.	TRBV7-8	CASSFRAGDEKLFF	TGTGCCAGCAGCTTCAGGGCCGGAGATGAAAAACTGTTTTTT
many	TRBJ1-5	.	TRBV4-1	CASSQLAISNQPQHF	TGCGCCAGCAGCCAACTTGCGATTAGCAATCAGCCCCAGCATTTT
few	TRBJ2-1	.	TRBV7-8	CASSLAGQPDSNEQFF	TGTGCCAGCAGCTTAGCGGGACAACCAGATTCCAATGAGCAGTTCTTC
.	TRBJ2-2	.	TRBV7-8	CAGSQGRGDPNAGELFF	TGTGCCGGCAGCCAGGGGAGGGGCGACCCGAACGCCGGGGAGCTGTTTTTT
many	TRBJ1-6	.	TRBV6-5	CASSYLGTGIGPLHF	TGTGCCAGCAGTTACTTGGGGACTGGGATTGGACCCCTCCACTTT